One T cell receptor beta chain is described in this entry. Sequencing was performed with immunoSEQ multiplex PCR; in TCRdb, only in-frame clones are kept and a portion is missing. Of fewer than 400,000 clones listed, approximately 90% are singletons. The sample is drawn from a study of blood T cell repertoires in COVID-19. For the study at large: Collection of acute and convalescent COVID-19 samples took place in the United States, Italy and Spain.

The germline gives CDR1 SGHTA, CDR2 FQGNSA. J gave up 3 bases and V 2 bases, and 6 bases lay outside the gene matches. This CDR3 has 16 residues. Participants' reported clinical history set cohort assignment. Among Cohort 3 donors, those recovered had two negative PCRs, clearance, or symptom resolution. This TCR derives from a woman aged 45 to 65 who had recovered from COVID-19. The chain has TRBV7-2 and TRBJ2-1, with 8 bases aligning to TRBD2. Sequencing was performed on PBMCs or T cells enriched from blood (not recorded which). CDR3 protein: CASSLNGGAIYNEQFF. As DNA, the CDR3 is TGTGCCAGCAGCTTAAACGGGGGGGCTATCTACAATGAGCAGTTCTTC.